The 21 T cell receptor beta chains presented below share a single source sample, sequenced in a study of spatial heterogeneity in lung cancer (dated by TCRdb to about 2019). What the study reported, not specific to this receptor: A correlation was observed between the number of expanded intratumoral alpha and beta TCRs and the tumor nonsynonymous mutation count.

Sample time point, as interpreted from the label and publication: sample taken at primary tumor resection. The receptor library was made with 5' RACE. The sample was run on a NextSeq 500. TCRdb applied fastp at Q25 and MiXCR to the public reads, then kept only in-frame beta chains. Under each unique CDR3 protein, matching rows form one entry showing the most common genes and DNA. The sample includes about 7,900 distinct CDR3 sequences, with around 6.7% observed a single time. The ten most abundant clones make up 18% of the sample. No antigen has been identified for these receptors. Sequences were derived from lung tumor tissue, sampled at surgery. These receptors were taken from a female donor with early-stage non-small cell lung cancer.

By proportion, this clonotype is medium-sized (0.01 to 0.1%). In a library made to pick up alpha chains, this beta chain is a stray read with a size that means little. The chain is built from TRBV29-1 and TRBJ2-2, with D hard to call. The CDR3 covers 14 residues. V lost 4 bases and J 3 bases, leaving 12 bases between the germline ends. CDR1 is SQVTM and CDR2 is ANQGSEA in the germline V gene. The CDR3 DNA is TGCAGCGTTGGGGTTGGCCTTTACACCGGGGAGCTGTTTTTT. Translated: CSVGVGLYTGELFF.

By share, this clonotype ranks as medium-sized (0.01 to 0.1%). As an off-target read in a library built for alpha chains, this beta chain has a frequency of little significance. The V gene is TRBV3-1, the J gene TRBJ2-7; 7 bases are shared with TRBD2. J lost 7 bases, V lost 0 bases, and 12 bases had no gene match. This CDR3 is built from 16 residues. CDR1 and CDR2 (germline): LGHDT, YNNKEL (reference sequence). CDR3 region: CASSQEVKREGSEQYF. The CDR3 bases are TGTGCCAGCAGCCAAGAGGTCAAGAGGGAGGGAAGTGAGCAGTACTTC.

This clonotype came up many times. In a library made to pick up alpha chains, this beta chain is a stray read with a size that means little. The chain carries TRBV12-5 and TRBJ2-1, with TRBD1 identical over 8 bases. This CDR3 has 14 amino acids. The V gene end was trimmed by 7 bases and the J gene end by 4 bases; junction bases not matched to a gene: 6. CDR1 and CDR2 (germline): LGHNT, FRNRAP. Here the CDR3 DNA reads TGTGCTAGTGCCCCGGGACAGGCTTACAATGAGCAGTTCTTC. Its translation: CASAPGQAYNEQFF. The variable domain in full, with the rest retrieved from reference TRBV12-5 and TRBJ2-1, is DARVTQTPRHKVTEMGQEVTMRCQPILGHNTVFWYRQTMMQGLELLAYFRNRAPLDDSGMPKDRFSAEMPDATLATLKIQPSEPRDSAVYFCASAPGQAYNEQFFGPGTRLTVL.

This clonotype was seen ten or more times. Since the library was made to target alpha chains, this beta chain is a stray read and its abundance is not meaningful. The J gene is TRBJ2-3, the V gene TRBV11-2; D gene uncertain. The germline CDR1 and CDR2 sequences are SGHAT and FQNNGV. V lost 0 bases, J lost 8 bases, and 9 bases lay in between. The CDR3 sequence is 13 residues long. The CDR3 coding sequence is TGTGCCAGCAGCTTAGATCCCCAGGCTACGCAGTATTTT. Protein product: CASSLDPQATQYF.

In its sample, this clonotype was seen once. Since the library was made to target alpha chains, this beta chain is a stray read and its abundance is not meaningful. The chain is built from TRBV27 and TRBJ1-4; D unresolved. Trimming shortened V by 1 base and J by 4 bases, and 10 bases separated the two germline ends. The germline gives CDR1 MNHEY, CDR2 SMNVEV (reference sequence). The CDR3 spans 15 residues. The CDR3 region is CASSLWALRNEKLFF. For the CDR3, the DNA is TGTGCCAGCAGTTTATGGGCCTTGCGTAATGAAAAACTGTTTTTT.

Worth noting for this clonotype: Little can be read into the size of this beta chain, an off-target read in a library designed for alpha chains. The genes are TRBV20-1 and TRBJ1-3; D gene unclear. Germline CDR1 is DFQATT and CDR2 is SNEGSKA (reference sequence). Between the trimmed V and J ends, which lost 6 bases and 4 bases, there was a span of 13 bases. This CDR3 is 13 amino acids long. CDR3 DNA sequence: TGCAGTGCCCTTCGCGTGCCCGGAAACACCATATATTTT. Translating gives CSALRVPGNTIYF.

In this sample, this clonotype is medium-sized. This beta chain is a stray sequence in a library constructed for alpha chains; its clone size is not meaningful. The CDR3 DNA reads TGCAGCGCCGTAGGACTAGCGGGAGTTGGCACAGATACGCAGTATTTT. Translating gives CSAVGLAGVGTDTQYF. This chain connects TRBV29-1 to TRBJ2-3; 13 bases match TRBD2. Trimming took 7 bases from V and 1 from J; bases not matched to a gene: 8. The V gene's germline CDR1 is SQVTM and CDR2 ANQGSEA. This CDR3 is built from 16 residues.

This clonotype is labeled as medium-sized. Since it is a stray read in a library aimed at alpha chains, this beta chain has a size that is not meaningful. The rearrangement uses TRBV4-1 and TRBJ2-1, with TRBD2 as a possible D gene (6 bases). Trimming took off 0 bases at V and 4 bases at J, with 10 bases between the two ends. The CDR3 is 15 residues long. Germline loops: CDR1 MGHRA, CDR2 YSYEKL. The CDR3 reads CASSQDGAGYNEQFF. CDR3 DNA: TGCGCCAGCAGCCAAGATGGGGCGGGATACAATGAGCAGTTCTTC.

This clonotype was seen at least ten times. This beta chain represents an off-target read in a library built for alpha chains; its size is of limited meaning. The chain couples TRBV9 to TRBJ2-3, with TRBD2 matching 7 bases. V lost 3 bases to trimming and J lost 0 bases; unmatched junction nucleotides: 10. From germline, CDR1 is SGDLS and CDR2 YYNGEE. This CDR3 spans 17 amino acids. The CDR3 DNA is TGTGCCAGCAGCGGCGGACTAAATAGCGGGAGCACAGATACGCAGTATTTT. Its translation is CASSGGLNSGSTDTQYF.

This clonotype was detected ten times or more. This beta chain appears as a stray read in a library generated for alpha chains; its size is not informative. The CDR3 DNA reads as TGCAGTGCTACTAGAGGGCAGGACTACTACGAGCAGTACTTC. Translation: CSATRGQDYYEQYF. This sequence joins TRBV20-1 and TRBJ2-7, with D possibly being TRBD2 (6 bases). The CDR3 is made up of 14 amino acids. Germline V gene sequence: CDR1 DFQATT, CDR2 SNEGSKA (reference sequence). Trimming took off 4 bases at V and 3 bases at J, with 16 bases between the two ends.

This clonotype occurred many times. The library was prepared for alpha chains; this beta chain is a stray read, so its frequency means little. The chain uses TRBV6-2 or TRBV6-3 and TRBJ2-3; 11 nucleotides line up with TRBD2. Trimming at V came to 6 bases and at J to 3 bases, leaving 8 bases not matched to a gene. The V gene's germline CDR1 is MNHEY and CDR2 SVGEGT. The CDR3 runs to 16 residues. In DNA, the CDR3 is TGTGCCAGCAGCCGGCGACTAGCGGGACCGACAGATACGCAGTATTTT. It specifies CASSRRLAGPTDTQYF.

The sample holds many counts of this clonotype. With the library built for alpha chains, this beta chain is off target and its frequency is not meaningful. The chain links TRBV7-6 to TRBJ2-3; D might be TRBD1 or TRBD2, each matching 6 bases. Trimming pared 8 bases from V and 0 bases from J, leaving 15 bases between. Germline CDR1 reads SGHVS; CDR2 reads FNYEAQ. The CDR3 is 15 amino acids. This CDR3 reads CASGKGGFSTDTQYF. The CDR3 bases are TGTGCCAGCGGGAAGGGGGGTTTTAGCACAGATACGCAGTATTTT.

Ten or more counts support this clonotype. Since it is a stray read in a library aimed at alpha chains, this beta chain has a size that is not meaningful. V is TRBV7-6 and J is TRBJ2-2; D unresolved. From germline, CDR1 is SGHVS and CDR2 FNYEAQ. CDR3 length equals 12 residues. V gave up 3 bases and J gave up 7 bases, with 6 bases separating them. Here the CDR3 reads CASSFNGGELFF. CDR3 nucleotide sequence: TGTGCCAGCAGCTTCAACGGCGGGGAGCTGTTTTTT.

This clonotype was seen a handful of times. This beta chain was picked up by a library intended for alpha chains and is off target, so its count carries little meaning. The genes are TRBV12-3 or TRBV12-4 and TRBJ2-2; TRBD2 matches at 10 bases. The CDR3 is made up of 19 amino acids. V lost 1 base to trimming and J lost 0 bases; unmatched junction nucleotides: 8. The CDR3 nucleotides are TGTGCCAGCAGTTTAGGGACTAGCGGATTCTTCGCGAACACCGGGGAGCTGTTTTTT. It encodes CASSLGTSGFFANTGELFF.

By sample fraction, this clonotype is medium-sized. This beta chain appears as a stray read in a library generated for alpha chains; its size is not informative. The chain couples TRBV5-1 to TRBJ1-5; D ambiguous. V dropped 4 bases and J dropped 3 bases, with 11 bases sitting between them. Germline V lookup: CDR1 SGHRS, CDR2 YFSETQ. The CDR3 is 14 residues long. This CDR3 reads CASSQDGPNQPQHF. The CDR3 region has the DNA TGCGCCAGCAGCCAGGACGGCCCCAATCAGCCCCAGCATTTT.

By its share, this clonotype is medium-sized. This beta chain represents an off-target read in a library built for alpha chains; its size is of limited meaning. The chain is built from TRBV12-3 or TRBV12-4 and TRBJ2-4; possible D gene TRBD2, 5 bases. V was clipped by 6 bases and J by 0 bases, with 12 bases between them. The CDR3 contains 15 residues. The CDR3 spells CASSLGSPAKNIQYF. CDR3 sequence (DNA): TGTGCCAGCAGCCTTGGGAGCCCAGCCAAAAACATTCAGTACTTC.

By sample share, this clonotype is medium-sized (0.01 to 0.1%). A library prepared for alpha chains yielded this beta chain as an off-target read; its size is of little meaning. The chain employs TRBV20-1 and TRBJ2-1; D remains unclear. Germline V lookup: CDR1 DFQATT, CDR2 SNEGSKA (reference sequence). Between the trimmed V and J ends, which lost 1 base and 3 bases, there was a span of 10 bases. The CDR3 spans 14 residues. CDR3 coding DNA: TGCAGTGCTAGAGTCCCCAGAGACTACAATGAGCAGTTCTTC. Its protein is CSARVPRDYNEQFF.

By proportion, this clonotype is medium-sized (0.01 to 0.1%). Found in a library prepared for alpha chains, this beta chain is an off-target read, and its abundance has little meaning. The rearrangement uses TRBV12-3 or TRBV12-4 and TRBJ1-1; TRBD1 agrees at 10 bases. Losses at the gene ends were 6 bases for V and 4 bases for J; bases not matched to a gene: 8. The CDR3 extends over 15 amino acids. The CDR3 loop reads CASSPRQGAGTEAFF. The CDR3 coding sequence is TGTGCCAGCAGCCCGAGACAGGGGGCCGGCACTGAAGCTTTCTTT.

In its sample, this clonotype was seen many times. A library prepared for alpha chains yielded this beta chain as an off-target read; its size is of little meaning. The chain combines TRBV12-3 or TRBV12-4 with TRBJ1-5; unclear D gene. The germline V and J ends were trimmed by 3 bases and 11 bases, with 8 bases remaining between them. The CDR3 consists of 11 residues. For the CDR3, the DNA is TGTGCCAGCAGTTTCCCATCAGCCCAGCATTTT. Translation gives CASSFPSAQHF.

This clonotype was seen repeatedly, ten times or more. Since it is a stray read in a library aimed at alpha chains, this beta chain has a size that is not meaningful. The chain links TRBV19 to TRBJ2-5; 8 positions agree with TRBD2. Germline V gene data show CDR1 as LNHDA and CDR2 as SQIVND (reference sequence). Trimming at V came to 5 bases and at J to 5 bases, leaving 4 bases not matched to a gene. This CDR3 is 13 amino acids long. CDR3 residues: CASSVSGSETQYF. CDR3 coding DNA: TGTGCCAGTAGTGTAAGCGGGAGCGAGACCCAGTACTTC.

This clonotype is medium-sized within its sample. Since the library was made to target alpha chains, this beta chain is a stray read and its abundance is not meaningful. The chain employs TRBV24-1 and TRBJ1-1; D not resolved. CDR1 is KGHDR, CDR2 SFDVKD, per germline. The CDR3 is made up of 15 amino acids. Trimming stripped 4 bases from V and 0 bases from J, with 11 bases between. CDR3: CATSEGGGLNTEAFF. The CDR3 DNA reads as TGTGCCACCAGTGAGGGTGGAGGCTTGAACACTGAAGCTTTCTTT.